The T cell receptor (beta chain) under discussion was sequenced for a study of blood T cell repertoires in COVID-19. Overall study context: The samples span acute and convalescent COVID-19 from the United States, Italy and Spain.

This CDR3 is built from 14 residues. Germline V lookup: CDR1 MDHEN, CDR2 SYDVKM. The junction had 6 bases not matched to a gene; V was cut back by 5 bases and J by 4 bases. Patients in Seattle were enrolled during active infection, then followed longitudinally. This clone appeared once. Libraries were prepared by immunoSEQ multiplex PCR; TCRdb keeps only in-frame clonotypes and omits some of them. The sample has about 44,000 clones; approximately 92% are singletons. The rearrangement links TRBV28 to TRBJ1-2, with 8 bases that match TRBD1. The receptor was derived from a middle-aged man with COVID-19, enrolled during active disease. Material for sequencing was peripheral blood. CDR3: CASSGDRKIYGYTF. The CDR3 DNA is TGTGCCAGCAGTGGGGACAGGAAGATCTATGGCTACACCTTC.